The entry below describes one TCR beta chain. This sample was included in a study of blood T cell repertoires in COVID-19. Study in general: Sites in the United States, Italy and Spain provided acute and convalescent COVID-19 samples. PBMCs, B-cell-depleted T cells, or T cells provided the cDNA or gDNA that made up the material.

The CDR3 is 17 amino acids. With 1 base removed from V and 6 bases from J, the gap between germline ends came to 19 bases. Per the germline V gene, CDR1 is SGDLS and CDR2 is YYNGEE. The protocol was immunoSEQ multiplex PCR, while the TCRdb copy is restricted to in-frame clones and leaves out a portion. The sample carries 140,000 or so clones, 79% recorded once. The chain has TRBV9 and TRBJ2-2, with D possibly being TRBD2 (6 bases). The specimen was peripheral blood. The clonotype comes from a man aged 50-60 years with active or convalescent COVID-19. The CDR3 spells CASSVISPGSPPGELFF. CDR3 in DNA: TGTGCCAGCAGCGTAATATCCCCCGGGAGCCCACCCGGGGAGCTGTTTTTT.